A selection of T cell receptor beta chains follows, all from one sample in a study of T cells expressing NK-cell markers. Each CDR3 protein gets one entry in TCRdb, which reprocessed the 5' RACE reads and gives no DNA. Recorded here are some 150,000 distinct CDR3 sequences; the top ten clones represent roughly 12%. Sequenced: blood T cells: a sorted CD56 or NKG2C T cell subset, CD4+ or CD8+ T cells, or bulk PBMC T cells (not recorded which). All receptors come from a man aged 18 to 29 in good health. CDR3s include the opening cysteine and the closing phenylalanine or tryptophan.

TRBV4-2,TRBJ2-3,CASSQDSVTDTQYF
TRBV6-1,TRBJ1-3,CASSELGQVLSGNTIYF
TRBV4-1,TRBJ2-7,CASSQDGSGDEQYF
TRBV7-9,TRBJ1-3,CASSLSPGQVEGNTIYF
TRBV28,TRBJ2-1,CASSFLVQGASEQFF
TRBV7-3,TRBJ2-3,CASSPVGGEDTQYF
TRBV27,TRBJ2-3,CASSLSAADTQYF
TRBV14,TRBJ2-1,CASSPSAGGYNEQFF
TRBV6-5,TRBJ2-2,CASSYSLTGGPANTGELFF
TRBV12-5,TRBJ1-1,CASGNGGAEAFF
TRBV7-2,TRBJ2-5,CASRMGSVGTGQETQYF
TRBV27,TRBJ2-7,CASSLYRADGYEQYF
TRBV30,TRBJ2-3,CAWQEVLRQYF
TRBV7-6,TRBJ2-3,CASSLRLAGVVDTQYF
TRBV6-5,TRBJ1-2,CASSYTKQGGGYTF
TRBV27,TRBJ2-1,CASSLVAAAYRSEQFF
TRBV12-3/TRBV12-4,TRBJ2-3,CASPEVRGAGPDTQYF
TRBV29-1,TRBJ2-1,CSVETGSNEQFF
TRBV28,TRBJ2-7,CASSSGGGWQYF
TRBV5-5,TRBJ2-1,CASGFPGDNEQFF
TRBV29-1,TRBJ2-1,CSVEEGASPSYNEQFF
TRBV19,TRBJ2-1,CASSIPGLAGGVIEQFF
TRBV14,TRBJ2-4,CASSQDPVPIQYF
TRBV7-6,TRBJ2-1,CASSFGGTVQYEQFF
TRBV12-3/TRBV12-4,TRBJ2-5,CASSYARDVRGEETQYF
TRBV21-1,TRBJ2-3,CASSKGVTESTDTQYF
TRBV12-3/TRBV12-4,TRBJ2-1,CASGGGRGYNEQFF
TRBV25-1,TRBJ1-1,CASSESAEAFF
TRBV6-5,TRBJ1-5,CASSLDGDQPQHF
TRBV20-1,TRBJ2-3,CSVGGPLDPTDTQYF
TRBV25-1,TRBJ2-1,CAISSGNEQFF
TRBV5-4,TRBJ2-1,CASSLLALAQFF
TRBV5-1,TRBJ2-2,CASSFGAGELFF
TRBV12-3/TRBV12-4,TRBJ2-3,CASSLAVRVVGTDTQYF
TRBV10-3,TRBJ2-3,CAISESERESTDTQYF
TRBV20-1,TRBJ2-1,CSAPRGSYNEQFF
TRBV5-1,TRBJ2-1,CASSLILSDEQFF